The sample holds many counts of the clone carrying this TCR beta chain. Its antigen is undetermined. This record belongs to a study of neurological immune-mediated disorders. Study-wide results and limits: The greatest degree of TCR clonal expansion was observed in HTLV-1-associated myelopathy, with the lowest in multiple sclerosis, below that of healthy controls.

The V gene's germline CDR1 is SGHRS and CDR2 YFSETQ. V lost 0 bases, J lost 0 bases, and 10 bases lay in between. This CDR3 is built from 16 residues. It was from 2 million PBMCs stored at -80 C that the unsorted libraries were obtained. Each CDR3 protein is one row after TCRdb ran MiXCR on the 5' RACE reads. The top ten clones hold 1.5% to 2% of a sample with more than 45,000 distinct CDR3 sequences, roughly 10% of them seen once. The rearrangement joins TRBV5-1 to TRBJ1-3, with no clear D. Sequenced input: PBMCs. This TCR derives from a man in his 60s in good health. The CDR3 is CASSLGQALSGNTIYF. The CDR3 DNA sequence: TGCGCCAGCAGCTTGGGGCAGGCGCTCTCTGGAAACACCATATATTTT.